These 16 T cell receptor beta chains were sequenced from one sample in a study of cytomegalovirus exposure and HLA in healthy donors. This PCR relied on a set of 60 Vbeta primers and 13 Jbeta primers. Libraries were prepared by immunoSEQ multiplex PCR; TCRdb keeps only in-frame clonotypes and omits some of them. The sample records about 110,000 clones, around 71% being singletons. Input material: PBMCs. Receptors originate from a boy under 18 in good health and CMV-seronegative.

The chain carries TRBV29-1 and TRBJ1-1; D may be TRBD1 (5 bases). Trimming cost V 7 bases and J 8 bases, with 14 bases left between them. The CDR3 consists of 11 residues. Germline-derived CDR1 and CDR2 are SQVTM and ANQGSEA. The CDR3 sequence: CSAYISGEAFF. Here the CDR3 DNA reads TGCAGCGCCTACATTTCAGGGGAAGCTTTCTTT. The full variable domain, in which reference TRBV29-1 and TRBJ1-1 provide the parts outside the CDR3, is SAVISQKPSRDICQRGTSLTIQCQVDSQVTMMFWYRQQPGQSLTLIATANQGSEATYESGFVIDKFPISRPNLTFSTLTVSNMSPEDSSIYLCSAYISGEAFFGQGTRLTVV.

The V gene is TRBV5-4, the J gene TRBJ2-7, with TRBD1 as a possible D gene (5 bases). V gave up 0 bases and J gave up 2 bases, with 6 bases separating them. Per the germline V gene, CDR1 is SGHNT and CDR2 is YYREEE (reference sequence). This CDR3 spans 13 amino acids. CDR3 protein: CASSLDRTYEQYF. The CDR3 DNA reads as TGTGCCAGCAGCTTGGACAGGACCTACGAGCAGTACTTC. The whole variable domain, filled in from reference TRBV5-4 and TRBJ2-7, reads ETGVTQSPTHLIKTRGQQVTLRCSSQSGHNTVSWYQQALGQGPQFIFQYYREEENGRGNFPPRFSGLQFPNYSSELNVNALELDDSALYLCASSLDRTYEQYFGPGTRLTVT.

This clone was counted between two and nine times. The CDR3 DNA reads as TGTGCCAGCAGCCCCGCCGGGACAGGGACGAACACTGAAGCTTTCTTT. It specifies CASSPAGTGTNTEAFF. V usage is TRBV5-6 and J usage is TRBJ1-1, with 9 bases that match TRBD1. The CDR3 sequence is 16 residues long. Trimming at V came to 4 bases and at J to 1 base, leaving 8 bases not matched to a gene. Per the germline V gene, CDR1 is SGHDT and CDR2 is YYEEEE.

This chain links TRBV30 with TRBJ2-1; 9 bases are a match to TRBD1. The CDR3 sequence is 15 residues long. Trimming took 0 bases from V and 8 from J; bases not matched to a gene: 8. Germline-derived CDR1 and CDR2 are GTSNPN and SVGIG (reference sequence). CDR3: CAWSVAGTGKDEQFF. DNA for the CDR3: TGTGCCTGGAGTGTTGCCGGGACAGGGAAAGATGAGCAGTTCTTC.

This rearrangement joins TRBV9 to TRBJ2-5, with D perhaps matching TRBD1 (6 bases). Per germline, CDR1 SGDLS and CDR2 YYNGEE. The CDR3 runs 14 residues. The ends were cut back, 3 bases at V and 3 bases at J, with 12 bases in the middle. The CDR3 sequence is CASSAPNREETQYF. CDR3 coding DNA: TGTGCCAGCAGCGCTCCAAACAGGGAAGAGACCCAGTACTTC.

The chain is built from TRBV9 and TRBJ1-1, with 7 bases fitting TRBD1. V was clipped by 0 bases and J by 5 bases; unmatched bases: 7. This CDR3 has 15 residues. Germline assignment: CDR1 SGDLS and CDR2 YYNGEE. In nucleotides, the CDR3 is TGTGCCAGCAGCGTAGATTCAGGGGGTGTAACTGAAGCTTTCTTT. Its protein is CASSVDSGGVTEAFF.

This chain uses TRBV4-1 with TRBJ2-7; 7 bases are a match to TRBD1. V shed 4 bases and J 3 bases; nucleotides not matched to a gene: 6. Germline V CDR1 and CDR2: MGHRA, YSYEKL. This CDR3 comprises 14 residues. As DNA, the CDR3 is TGCGCCAGCAGCCGGTCCCGGGACAGCTACGAGCAGTACTTC. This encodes CASSRSRDSYEQYF.

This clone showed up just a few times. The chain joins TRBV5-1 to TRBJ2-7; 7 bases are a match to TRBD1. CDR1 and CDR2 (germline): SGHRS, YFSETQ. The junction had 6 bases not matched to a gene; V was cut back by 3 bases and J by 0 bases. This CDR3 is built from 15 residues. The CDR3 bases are TGCGCCAGCAGCTGGGGGACAGCAATCTCCTACGAGCAGTACTTC. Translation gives CASSWGTAISYEQYF.

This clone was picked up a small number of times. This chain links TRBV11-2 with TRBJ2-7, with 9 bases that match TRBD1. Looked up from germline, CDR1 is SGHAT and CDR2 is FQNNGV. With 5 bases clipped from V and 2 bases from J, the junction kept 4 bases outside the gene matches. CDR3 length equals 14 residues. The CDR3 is CASSTDRGAYEQYF. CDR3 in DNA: TGTGCCAGCAGCACGGACAGGGGTGCCTACGAGCAGTACTTC.

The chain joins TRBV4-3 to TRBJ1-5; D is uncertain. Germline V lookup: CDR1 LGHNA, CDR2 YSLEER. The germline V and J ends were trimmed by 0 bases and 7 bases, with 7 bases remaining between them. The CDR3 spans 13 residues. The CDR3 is CASSQERGQPQHF. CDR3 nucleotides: TGCGCCAGCAGCCAAGAACGGGGACAGCCCCAGCATTTT.

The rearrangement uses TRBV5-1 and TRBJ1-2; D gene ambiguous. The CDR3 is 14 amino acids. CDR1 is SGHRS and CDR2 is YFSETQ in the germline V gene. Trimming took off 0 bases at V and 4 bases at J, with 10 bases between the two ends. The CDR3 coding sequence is TGCGCCAGCAGCTTGGGAGGGCACTCCTATGGCTACACCTTC. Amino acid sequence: CASSLGGHSYGYTF.

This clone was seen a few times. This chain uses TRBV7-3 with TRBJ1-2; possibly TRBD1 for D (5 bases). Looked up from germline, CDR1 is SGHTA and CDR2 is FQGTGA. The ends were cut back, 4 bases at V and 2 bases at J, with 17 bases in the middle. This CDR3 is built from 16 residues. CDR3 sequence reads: CASSSRPRGGNYGYTF. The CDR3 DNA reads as TGTGCCAGCAGCTCACGGCCACGGGGGGGAAACTATGGCTACACCTTC.

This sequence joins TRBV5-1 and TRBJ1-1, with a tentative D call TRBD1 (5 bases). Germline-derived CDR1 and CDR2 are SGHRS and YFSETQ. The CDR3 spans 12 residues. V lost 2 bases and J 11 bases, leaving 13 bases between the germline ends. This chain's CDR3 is CASSLWGSVAFF. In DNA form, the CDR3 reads TGCGCCAGCAGCTTATGGGGCAGCGTGGCTTTCTTT.

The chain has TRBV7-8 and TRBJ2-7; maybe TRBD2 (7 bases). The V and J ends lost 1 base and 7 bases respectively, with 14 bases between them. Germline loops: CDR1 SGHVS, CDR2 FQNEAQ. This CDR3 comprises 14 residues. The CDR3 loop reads CASSLEGGLREQYF. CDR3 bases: TGTGCCAGCAGCTTAGAGGGGGGGTTGAGGGAGCAGTACTTC.

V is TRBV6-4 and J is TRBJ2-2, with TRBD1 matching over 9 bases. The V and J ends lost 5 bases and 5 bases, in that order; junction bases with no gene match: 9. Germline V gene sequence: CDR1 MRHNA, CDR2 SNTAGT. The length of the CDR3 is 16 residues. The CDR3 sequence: CASSSARDRETGELFF. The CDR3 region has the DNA TGTGCCAGCAGTTCCGCCCGGGACAGGGAGACCGGGGAGCTGTTTTTT.

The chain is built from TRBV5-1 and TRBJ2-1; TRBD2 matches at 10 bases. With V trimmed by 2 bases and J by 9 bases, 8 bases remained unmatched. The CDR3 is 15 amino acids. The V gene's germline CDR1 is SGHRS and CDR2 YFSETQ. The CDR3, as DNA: TGCGCCAGCAGCTTTATAGCGGGAGGTGACGGTGAGCAGTTCTTC. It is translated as CASSFIAGGDGEQFF.